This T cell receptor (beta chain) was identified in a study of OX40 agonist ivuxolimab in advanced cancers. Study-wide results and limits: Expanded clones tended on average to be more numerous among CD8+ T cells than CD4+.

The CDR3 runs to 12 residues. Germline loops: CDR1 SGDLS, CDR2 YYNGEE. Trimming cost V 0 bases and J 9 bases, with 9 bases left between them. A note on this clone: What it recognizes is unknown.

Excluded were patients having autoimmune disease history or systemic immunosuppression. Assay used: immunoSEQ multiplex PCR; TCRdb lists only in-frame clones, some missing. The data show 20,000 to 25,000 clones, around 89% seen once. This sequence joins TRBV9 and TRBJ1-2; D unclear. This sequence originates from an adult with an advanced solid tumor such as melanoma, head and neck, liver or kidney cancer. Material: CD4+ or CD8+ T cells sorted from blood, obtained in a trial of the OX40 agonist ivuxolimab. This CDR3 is CASSVGPLSYTF. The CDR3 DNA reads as TGTGCCAGCAGCGTAGGGCCCCTAAGCTACACCTTC.